The following is a TCR beta chain sequence with its context. Its antigen is currently unknown. This entry belongs to a study of shared clonotypes between healthy human individuals. Study summary: The study drew on two women and a few men aged 18 to 49 as donors. Study-wide results and limits: The researchers took only blood, and tissue repertoires probably look different.

The ends were cut back, 3 bases at V and 1 base at J, with 15 bases in the middle. The CDR3 spans 16 residues. CDR1 and CDR2 from the germline V gene are GTSNPN and SVGIG (reference sequence). Across several immunoSEQ plates, the genomic DNA of each subset was split evenly. Unsorted PBMC DNA underwent sequencing on ten immunoSEQ deep assay plates. The table came from immunoSEQ multiplex PCR; TCRdb's copy has only in-frame clones and leaves some out. The sample includes 400,000 to 500,000 clones, about three quarters of them seen just once. Material for sequencing was PBMCs. The chain links TRBV30 to TRBJ1-4; TRBD1 is a possible D gene (6 bases). This sequence originates from a middle-aged woman in good health. Some clones in this sample may be carry-over from other donors' samples. The CDR3 loop is CAWSVPQGRTNEKLFF. CDR3 DNA sequence: TGTGCCTGGAGCGTCCCGCAGGGGCGAACTAATGAAAAACTGTTTTTT.